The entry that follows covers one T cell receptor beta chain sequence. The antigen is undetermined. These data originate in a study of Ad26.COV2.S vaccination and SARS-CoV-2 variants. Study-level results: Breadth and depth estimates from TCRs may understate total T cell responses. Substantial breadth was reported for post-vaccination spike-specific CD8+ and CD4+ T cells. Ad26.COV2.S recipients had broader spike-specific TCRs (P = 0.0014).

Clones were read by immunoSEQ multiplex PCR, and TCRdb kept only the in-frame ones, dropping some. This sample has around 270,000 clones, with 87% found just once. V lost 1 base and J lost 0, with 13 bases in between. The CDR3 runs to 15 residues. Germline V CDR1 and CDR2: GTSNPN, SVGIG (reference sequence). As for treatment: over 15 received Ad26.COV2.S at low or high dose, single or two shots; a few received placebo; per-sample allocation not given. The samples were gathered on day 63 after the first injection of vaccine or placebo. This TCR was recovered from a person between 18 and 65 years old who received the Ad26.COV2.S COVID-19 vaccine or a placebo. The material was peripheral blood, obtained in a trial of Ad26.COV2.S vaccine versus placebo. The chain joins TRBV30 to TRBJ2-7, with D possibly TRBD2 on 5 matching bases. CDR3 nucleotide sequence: TGTGCCTGGAGTGCCGGACTGGTGAGCTCCTACGAGCAGTACTTC. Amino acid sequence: CAWSAGLVSSYEQYF.